The 5 T cell receptor beta chains below all came from one sample that was sequenced in a study of radiation and T cells in renal cell carcinoma. Produced via immunoSEQ multiplex PCR; TCRdb's table is partial and in-frame only. Of 150,000 to 200,000 clones listed, around 90% are singletons. Time point given: blood 4 weeks post-SBRT, at nephrectomy. Treatment specified: 15 Gy SBRT to primary tumor, nephrectomy 4 weeks later. The material sequenced was blood, taken from a patient whose treatment included radiotherapy and nephrectomy. The receptors originated from a woman in her 50s with renal cell carcinoma.

V gene TRBV11-3 combines with J gene TRBJ2-6; no clear D. From germline, CDR1 is SGHNT and CDR2 YENEEA. V shed 1 base and J shed 0 bases, with 4 bases lying between them. The CDR3 has 15 amino acids. The CDR3 sequence: CASSLGNSGANVLTF. In DNA, the CDR3 is TGTGCCAGCAGCTTAGGTAACTCTGGGGCCAACGTCCTGACTTTC.

V and J are TRBV18 and TRBJ2-1; TRBD2 matches 8 bases. Germline trimming cut 2 bases from V and 0 bases from J; bases unmatched to any gene: 3. The CDR3 is made up of 16 amino acids. In germline, CDR1 is KGHSH, CDR2 LQKENI. CDR3 DNA sequence: TGTGCCAGCTCACCATCGGGGGGGGGCTCCTACAATGAGCAGTTCTTC. Encoded protein: CASSPSGGGSYNEQFF.

This chain connects TRBV11-3 to TRBJ2-1; 7 nucleotides agree with TRBD2. With 5 bases clipped from V and 4 bases from J, the junction kept 8 bases outside the gene matches. CDR3 length equals 15 residues. Germline assignment: CDR1 SGHNT and CDR2 YENEEA. CDR3 sequence reads: CASSPGGYAYNEQFF. In nucleotides, the CDR3 is TGTGCCAGCAGCCCGGGGGGATACGCGTACAATGAGCAGTTCTTC.

V is TRBV5-6 and J is TRBJ1-4; the D is unclear. The CDR3 covers 15 residues. Between the trimmed V and J ends, which lost 5 bases and 4 bases, there was a span of 15 bases. Germline loops: CDR1 SGHDT, CDR2 YYEEEE. The CDR3 DNA follows: TGTGCCAGCAGTTTCGCGGGCCGAGATAATGAAAAACTGTTTTTT. The encoded protein is CASSFAGRDNEKLFF.

This clone was counted a few times. This chain joins TRBV6-1 and TRBJ2-7, with D perhaps TRBD1 (5 bases). The CDR3 length is 13 residues. In germline, CDR1 is MNHNS, CDR2 SASEGT. V lost 5 bases to trimming and J lost 3 bases, with 11 bases between them. The CDR3 nucleotides are TGTGCCAGCAGTCGAGACAGATTCTACGAGCAGTACTTC. It codes for CASSRDRFYEQYF.